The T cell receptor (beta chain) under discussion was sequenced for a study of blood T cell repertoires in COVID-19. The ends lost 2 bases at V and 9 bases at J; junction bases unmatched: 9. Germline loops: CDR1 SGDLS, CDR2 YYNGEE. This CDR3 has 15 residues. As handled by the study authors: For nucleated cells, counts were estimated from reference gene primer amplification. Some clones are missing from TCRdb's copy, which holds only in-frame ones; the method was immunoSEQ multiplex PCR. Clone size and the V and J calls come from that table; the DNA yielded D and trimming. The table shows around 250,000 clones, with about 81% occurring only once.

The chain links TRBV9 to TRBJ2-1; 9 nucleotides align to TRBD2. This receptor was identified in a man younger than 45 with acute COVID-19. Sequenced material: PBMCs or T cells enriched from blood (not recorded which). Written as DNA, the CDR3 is TGTGCCAGCAGCGTCGGAGCTAGCGGGATTTCTGAGCAGTTCTTC. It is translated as CASSVGASGISEQFF. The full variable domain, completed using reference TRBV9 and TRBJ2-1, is DSGVTQTPKHLITATGQRVTLRCSPRSGDLSVYWYQQSLDQGLQFLIQYYNGEERAKGNILERFSAQQFPDLHSELNLSSLELGDSALYFCASSVGASGISEQFFGPGTRLTVL.